This T cell receptor (beta chain) derives from a study of blood T cell repertoires in COVID-19. Study overall: Samples of COVID-19 (acute and convalescent) were obtained from the United States, Italy and Spain. The cDNA or gDNA used as material had been derived from T cells, B-cell-depleted T cells, or PBMCs.

Original processing notes: Reference gene primer amplification gave nucleated cell count estimates. Only in-frame clones appear in the TCRdb table, and some are missing; sequencing was by immunoSEQ multiplex PCR. V, J and clone size are those of that table, while D and trimming were read from the DNA. This repertoire shows roughly 110,000 clones, around 89% found once; its top ten account for about a fifth. Material: peripheral blood. The sequence was obtained from a human donor with acute or convalescent COVID-19. The donor label of this sample is uncertain.

CDR3 sequence (DNA): TGTGCCAGCCGGACAGGGGGCCTTGGCTACACCTTC. Translated, it gives CASRTGGLGYTF. The V and J genes are TRBV2 and TRBJ1-2, with TRBD1 identical over 11 bases. Germline V gene lookup returns CDR1 SNHLY and CDR2 FYNNEI. The J segment lost 7 bases and the V segment lost 8 bases, leaving 3 bases of the junction unmatched. The CDR3 covers 12 residues.